Included here is one TCR beta chain sequence, with context. The target antigen is unknown. This CDR3 has 12 residues. Germline V lookup: CDR1 MDHEN, CDR2 SYDVKM. The authors ran two nested PCRs of about 16 and 10 cycles on TCRalpha and TCRbeta cDNA. With the 5' RACE reads reprocessed, TCRdb shows one record per CDR3 protein and no DNA. The sample data list roughly 330,000 distinct CDR3 sequences. The data are from a study of monozygotic twins with inflammatory bowel disease. Study results and caveats: TCRbeta diversity (inverse Simpson) was lower in IBD patients than in healthy co-twins. Differing T cell subtypes remained indistinguishable.

This chain links TRBV28 with TRBJ2-4; checking the TCRdb D call of TRBD1 is not possible without DNA. This sequence originates from a human donor with ulcerative colitis or Crohn's disease, or a healthy co-twin of an affected twin (not recorded which). The source material was blood. The CDR3 here is CASTSRTGHQYF. The whole variable domain, remainder taken from reference TRBV28 and TRBJ2-4, is DVKVTQSSRYLVKRTGEKVFLECVQDMDHENMFWYRQDPGLGLRLIYFSYDVKMKEKGDIPEGYSVSREKKERFSLILESASTNQTSMYLCASTSRTGHQYFGAGTRLSVL.